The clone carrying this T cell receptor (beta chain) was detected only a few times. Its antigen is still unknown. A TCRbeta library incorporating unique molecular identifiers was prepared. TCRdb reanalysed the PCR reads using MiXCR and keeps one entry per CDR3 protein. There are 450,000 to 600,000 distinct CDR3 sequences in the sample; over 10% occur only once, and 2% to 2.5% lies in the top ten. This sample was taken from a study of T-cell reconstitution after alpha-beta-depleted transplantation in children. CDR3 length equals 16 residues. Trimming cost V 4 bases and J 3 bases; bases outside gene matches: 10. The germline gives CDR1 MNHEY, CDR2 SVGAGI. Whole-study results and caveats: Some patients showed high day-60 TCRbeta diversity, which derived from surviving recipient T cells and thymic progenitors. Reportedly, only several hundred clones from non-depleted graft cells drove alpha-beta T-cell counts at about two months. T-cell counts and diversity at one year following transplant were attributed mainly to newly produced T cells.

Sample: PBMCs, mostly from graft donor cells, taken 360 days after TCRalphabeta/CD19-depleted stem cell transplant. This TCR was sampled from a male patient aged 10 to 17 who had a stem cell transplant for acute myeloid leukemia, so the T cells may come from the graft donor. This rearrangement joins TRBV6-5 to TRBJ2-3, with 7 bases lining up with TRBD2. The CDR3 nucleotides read TGTGCCAGCAGTTCCGGACTAGGACGAAGAACAGATACGCAGTATTTT. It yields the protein CASSSGLGRRTDTQYF.